The 25 T cell receptor beta chains listed next were all sequenced from one sample in a study of OX40 agonist ivuxolimab in advanced cancers. Generated by immunoSEQ multiplex PCR, the TCRdb table keeps only in-frame clones and is missing some. Seen here are around 65,000 clones, 92% observed once, and the top ten hold around an eighth. Sequencing was performed on CD4+ or CD8+ T cells sorted from blood, taken in a trial of the OX40 agonist ivuxolimab. These receptors all stem from an adult with an advanced solid tumor such as melanoma, head and neck, liver or kidney cancer.

The V and J genes are TRBV6-1 and TRBJ2-3; 8 positions match TRBD2. Trimming cost V 4 bases and J 4 bases; bases outside gene matches: 7. The CDR3 is made up of 15 amino acids. CDR1 and CDR2 (germline): MNHNS, SASEGT. Here the CDR3 reads CASSGVGGAADTQYF. The CDR3 DNA is TGTGCCAGCAGTGGTGTCGGGGGGGCTGCAGATACGCAGTATTTT.

This rearrangement joins TRBV6-5 to TRBJ1-2; D perhaps matches TRBD1 (6 bases). The CDR3 covers 14 residues. Germline CDR1 MNHEY, CDR2 SVGAGI. Trimming cost V 6 bases and J 4 bases, with 15 bases left between them. CDR3 protein: CASRPPGGAYGYTF. The CDR3 nucleotides read TGTGCCAGCAGACCGCCCGGGGGGGCCTATGGCTACACCTTC.

J is TRBJ2-5 and V is TRBV6-5; 8 bases match TRBD2. CDR3 length equals 13 residues. Germline V CDR1 and CDR2: MNHEY, SVGAGI. Germline trimming cut 7 bases from V and 2 bases from J; bases unmatched to any gene: 3. Here the CDR3 reads CASTLAGQETQYF. The CDR3 DNA is TGTGCCAGCACTCTAGCGGGTCAAGAGACCCAGTACTTC.

The rearrangement uses TRBV18 and TRBJ2-1, with D perhaps matching TRBD2 (7 bases). This CDR3 is built from 17 residues. Trimming removed 3 bases at V and 3 bases at J, with 18 bases between. CDR1 is KGHSH, CDR2 LQKENI, per germline. CDR3 nucleotides: TGTGCCAGCTCACCCATAACAGGGAGGGAATTCTACAATGAGCAGTTCTTC. It translates to CASSPITGREFYNEQFF.

On this clone: One end of the junction does not line up with germline, which may come from a read error. The gene calls are TRBV10-3 and TRBJ2-1; 8 bases match TRBD2. The V gene's germline CDR1 is ENHRY and CDR2 SYGVKD. The CDR3 extends over 16 amino acids. The DNA of the CDR3 is TGTGCCAGCAGTTCCCAGCGGGAGCCCTCCTACAATGAGCAGTTCTTC. Its protein product is CASSSQREPSYNEQFF.

The rearrangement joins TRBV11-2 to TRBJ1-1; 8 bases fit TRBD1. The germline CDR1 and CDR2 sequences are SGHAT and FQNNGV. J gave up 11 bases and V 2 bases, and 4 bases lay outside the gene matches. The CDR3 has 12 amino acids. The DNA for the CDR3 is TGTGCCAGCAGCTTAAACAGGGGGTGGGCTTTCTTT. It specifies CASSLNRGWAFF.

This clone has a handful of counts. The chain carries TRBV4-2 and TRBJ2-7; no definite D call. The CDR3 runs 15 residues. V lost 0 bases, J lost 0 bases, and 9 bases lay in between. Germline V gene sequence: CDR1 LGHNA, CDR2 YNFKEQ. The CDR3 protein is CASSQEVGSSYEQYF. In DNA form, the CDR3 reads TGTGCCAGCAGCCAAGAGGTCGGCAGCTCCTACGAGCAGTACTTC.

CDR3 nucleotides: TGTGCCAGCAGCTTGGGGGTTAACACTGAAGCTTTCTTT. Protein product: CASSLGVNTEAFF. The rearrangement joins TRBV5-6 to TRBJ1-1; the D is unclear. Looked up from germline, CDR1 is SGHDT and CDR2 is YYEEEE. Trimming pared 0 bases from V and 2 bases from J, leaving 5 bases between. The CDR3 length is 13 residues.

This clone was detected once. CDR3 sequence (DNA): TGTGCCAGCGGACGGACAGGGGGCGATGAGACCCAGTACTTC. This codes for CASGRTGGDETQYF. The chain links TRBV2 to TRBJ2-5, with TRBD1 identical over 11 bases. CDR3 length: 14 residues. Germline assignment: CDR1 SNHLY and CDR2 FYNNEI. J was trimmed by 5 bases and V by 8 bases; bases with no gene match: 7.

The rearrangement links TRBV5-6 to TRBJ2-4; D is uncertain. Germline-derived CDR1 and CDR2 are SGHDT and YYEEEE. Trimming took 4 bases from V and 3 from J, leaving 20 bases between them. This CDR3 is 17 amino acids long. CDR3 in DNA: TGTGCCAGCAGCCTTGGTTCCTTGTTGGACCACAAAAACATTCAGTACTTC. This sequence encodes CASSLGSLLDHKNIQYF.

The rearrangement joins TRBV28 to TRBJ1-1; 8 positions match TRBD1. V was clipped by 5 bases and J by 1 base; unmatched bases: 9. The CDR3 spans 16 residues. The germline gives CDR1 MDHEN, CDR2 SYDVKM. The CDR3 region is CASSINPGQGNTEAFF. CDR3 in DNA: TGTGCCAGCAGTATCAACCCCGGACAGGGGAACACTGAAGCTTTCTTT.

The chain joins TRBV19 to TRBJ2-2, with 9 bases fitting TRBD1. The J segment lost 5 bases and the V segment lost 5 bases, leaving 9 bases of the junction unmatched. Germline CDR1 reads LNHDA; CDR2 reads SQIVND (reference sequence). The CDR3 sequence is 16 residues long. This CDR3 is CASSGGGTGFTGELFF. For the CDR3, the DNA is TGTGCCAGTAGTGGTGGGGGGACAGGGTTTACCGGGGAGCTGTTTTTT.

CDR3 residues: CASSLEGHYYEQYF. CDR3 sequence (DNA): TGTGCCAGCAGTTTGGAGGGACACTACTACGAGCAGTACTTC. The V call is TRBV27, the J call TRBJ2-7; D tentatively fits TRBD1 or TRBD2 (6 bases each). Per the germline V gene, CDR1 is MNHEY and CDR2 is SMNVEV (reference sequence). V lost 3 bases and J lost 3, with 12 bases in between. The CDR3 spans 14 residues.

The rearrangement joins TRBV25-1 to TRBJ1-1; the D is unclear. Trimming stripped 8 bases from V and 5 bases from J, with 18 bases between. Germline V gene data show CDR1 as MGHDK and CDR2 as SYGVNS. The CDR3 loop spans 14 amino acids. The CDR3 nucleotides read TGTGCCAGCTCCTTCAAAAGGGCTGGGACTGAAGCTTTCTTT. It encodes CASSFKRAGTEAFF.

CDR3 amino acids: CASSDDASGGYEQYF. Here the CDR3 DNA reads TGTGCCAGCAGTGACGATGCTAGCGGGGGCTACGAGCAGTACTTC. The chain couples TRBV2 to TRBJ2-7; 10 bases match TRBD2. The J segment lost 3 bases and the V segment lost 3 bases, leaving 5 bases of the junction unmatched. The germline CDR1 and CDR2 sequences are SNHLY and FYNNEI. This CDR3 contains 15 residues.

This clone was observed a single time. The rearrangement joins TRBV6-6 to TRBJ1-2; perhaps TRBD1 as D (5 bases). Germline V lookup: CDR1 MNHNY, CDR2 SVGAGI (reference sequence). V was clipped by 0 bases and J by 6 bases, with 14 bases between them. The CDR3 is made up of 15 amino acids. CDR3 loop: CASSYSEGRMNGYTF. The DNA of the CDR3 is TGTGCCAGCAGTTACTCGGAGGGGCGGATGAATGGCTACACCTTC.

The chain carries TRBV7-6 and TRBJ2-7, with a tentative D call TRBD2 (6 bases). Germline lookup yields CDR1 SGHVS and CDR2 FNYEAQ. This CDR3 is 15 amino acids long. Trimming stripped 2 bases from V and 0 bases from J, with 11 bases between. The CDR3 spells CASSLFGTYSYEQYF. The CDR3 bases are TGTGCCAGCAGCTTATTCGGGACTTACTCCTACGAGCAGTACTTC.

The V call is TRBV6-1, the J call TRBJ1-6; 9 bases are a match to TRBD1. This CDR3 region has 14 residues. With V trimmed by 6 bases and J by 9 bases, 6 bases remained unmatched. Germline assignment: CDR1 MNHNS and CDR2 SASEGT. The CDR3 here is CASRGTGSRSPLHF. The CDR3 nucleotides are TGTGCCAGCAGGGGGACAGGGTCGCGTTCACCCCTCCACTTT.

V and J are TRBV2 and TRBJ2-7; no clear D. V gave up 3 bases and J gave up 0 bases, with 9 bases separating them. Germline V lookup: CDR1 SNHLY, CDR2 FYNNEI. The length of the CDR3 is 14 residues. The CDR3 loop is CASSDYSSSYEQYF. The CDR3 region has the DNA TGTGCCAGCAGTGACTATTCCAGCTCCTACGAGCAGTACTTC.

The chain uses TRBV14 and TRBJ1-5, with D possibly matching TRBD1 (6 bases). The CDR3 is made up of 13 amino acids. CDR1 and CDR2 from the germline V gene are SGHDN and FVKESK. The V end lost 3 bases, the J end lost 7 bases, and 10 bases lay between the germline ends. The DNA of the CDR3 is TGTGCCAGCAGCCAGGGGGCCGGACAGCCCCAGCATTTT. Translating it yields CASSQGAGQPQHF.

The rearrangement links TRBV7-6 to TRBJ2-5; possibly TRBD2 for D (5 bases). The V end was cut by 4 bases, the J end by 1 base, with 16 bases between. The CDR3 contains 16 residues. CDR1 and CDR2 from the germline V gene are SGHVS and FNYEAQ. CDR3 region: CASSSGIFPPQETQYF. As DNA, the CDR3 is TGTGCCAGCAGCTCGGGGATATTCCCTCCCCAAGAGACCCAGTACTTC.

V usage is TRBV5-1 and J usage is TRBJ2-1; possibly TRBD2 for D (6 bases). The CDR3 covers 16 residues. Trimming left V 0 bases short and J 4 bases short, with 14 bases between. Looked up from germline, CDR1 is SGHRS and CDR2 is YFSETQ. CDR3 coding DNA: TGCGCCAGCAGCTTGGAAGCCCAGGGACTTTACAATGAGCAGTTCTTC. Protein sequence: CASSLEAQGLYNEQFF.

The rearrangement joins TRBV7-9 to TRBJ1-5; D may be TRBD1 (5 bases). This CDR3 spans 13 amino acids. Germline CDR1 is SEHNR and CDR2 is FQNEAQ (reference sequence). V lost 6 bases to trimming and J lost 5 bases, with 11 bases between them. The CDR3 coding sequence is TGTGCCAGCAGTCGACGAGGGGATCAGCCCCAGCATTTT. Residues: CASSRRGDQPQHF.

The gene calls are TRBV27 and TRBJ2-7; D might be TRBD1 or TRBD2, each matching 5 bases. This CDR3 region has 14 residues. V was cut by 3 bases and J by 3 bases, with 12 bases left in between. From germline, CDR1 is MNHEY and CDR2 SMNVEV (reference sequence). Written as DNA, the CDR3 is TGTGCCAGCAGTTTTAGTCCAGGGAGCTACGAGCAGTACTTC. It translates to CASSFSPGSYEQYF.

The chain combines TRBV19 with TRBJ2-7, with 10 bases identical to TRBD2. The CDR3 runs 15 residues. Germline V gene lookup returns CDR1 LNHDA and CDR2 SQIVND (reference sequence). J gave up 3 bases and V 3 bases, and 5 bases lay outside the gene matches. The CDR3 loop reads CASSITSGTLYEQYF. DNA of the CDR3: TGTGCCAGTAGTATTACTAGCGGGACCCTCTACGAGCAGTACTTC.